This T cell receptor beta chain was identified in a study of long-term antiretroviral therapy in people with HIV. Run at survey level, the immunoSEQ assay was version v3.0. Sequencing was performed with immunoSEQ multiplex PCR; in TCRdb, only in-frame clones are kept and a portion is missing. The table includes over 35,000 clones, around 85% detected once. Source: unsorted PBMCs, taken 1.5 years after starting antiretroviral therapy. The receptor's source is a man between 18 and 35 years old with HIV.

As DNA, the CDR3 is TGTGCCAGCAGCCCGGGACAGGGGGCCTACGAGCAGTACTTC. Translating it yields CASSPGQGAYEQYF. V is TRBV9 and J is TRBJ2-7; 11 bases align to TRBD1. CDR3 length equals 14 residues. Germline V gene lookup returns CDR1 SGDLS and CDR2 YYNGEE. Unmatched junction bases numbered 2, after V lost 4 bases and J lost 2 bases. Full variable domain (missing parts from reference TRBV9 and TRBJ2-7): DSGVTQTPKHLITATGQRVTLRCSPRSGDLSVYWYQQSLDQGLQFLIQYYNGEERAKGNILERFSAQQFPDLHSELNLSSLELGDSALYFCASSPGQGAYEQYFGPGTRLTVT.